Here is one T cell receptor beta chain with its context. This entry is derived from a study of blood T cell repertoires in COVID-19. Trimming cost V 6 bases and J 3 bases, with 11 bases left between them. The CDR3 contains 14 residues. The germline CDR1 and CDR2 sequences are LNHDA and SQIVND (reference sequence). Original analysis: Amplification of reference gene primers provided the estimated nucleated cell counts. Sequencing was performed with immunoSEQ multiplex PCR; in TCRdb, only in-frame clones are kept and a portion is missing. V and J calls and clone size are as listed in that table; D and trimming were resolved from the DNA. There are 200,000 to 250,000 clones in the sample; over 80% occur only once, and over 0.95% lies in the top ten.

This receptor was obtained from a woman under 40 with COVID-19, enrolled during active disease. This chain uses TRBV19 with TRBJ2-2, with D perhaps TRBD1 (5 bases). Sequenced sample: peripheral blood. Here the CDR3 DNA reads TGTGCCAGTAGGGGCAGGGCAGACACCGGGGAGCTGTTTTTT. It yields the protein CASRGRADTGELFF.